This T cell receptor beta chain was captured in a study of T-cell reconstitution after alpha-beta-depleted transplantation in children. The table lists this clonotype with a few counts. Its antigen is unknown. Preparation of the TCRbeta library involved a method that used unique molecular identifiers. From the PCR reads, TCRdb called clonotypes with MiXCR, one entry per CDR3 protein. The top ten hold about 10% of the sample, which has roughly 310,000 distinct CDR3 sequences, over 20% seen once. Study results and caveats: After one year, T-cell counts and TCRbeta diversity mostly came from new T cells.

The junction had 9 bases not matched to a gene; V was cut back by 6 bases and J by 8 bases. The CDR3 consists of 13 residues. Germline V gene lookup returns CDR1 MNHEY and CDR2 SVGAGI. This receptor was identified in a male patient younger than 18 who had a stem cell transplant for acute lymphoblastic leukemia, so the T cells may come from the graft donor. V and J are TRBV6-5 and TRBJ1-2; 7 bases align to TRBD1. Sequences were derived from PBMCs, mostly from graft donor cells, sampled 180 days after TCRalphabeta/CD19-depleted stem cell transplant. The CDR3 coding sequence is TGTGCCAGCAGCTACAGGGGCTCATGGGGCTACACCTTC. It yields the protein CASSYRGSWGYTF.